The 13 T cell receptor beta chains given below trace back to one sample, sequenced in a study of CD8 T cells in ankylosing spondylitis. TCRdb used MiXCR to reprocess the 5' RACE reads, holding one entry per CDR3 protein. This table has under 250,000 distinct CDR3 sequences, around a tenth appearing once. The sample was blood, either unsorted or a sorted T cell fraction (not recorded which). These receptors were taken from a male donor with ankylosing spondylitis or in good health (not recorded which).

The chain links TRBV12-3 or TRBV12-4 to TRBJ1-1, with D tentatively TRBD1 (6 bases). The germline V and J ends were trimmed by 4 bases and 14 bases, with 17 bases remaining between them. This CDR3 spans 12 amino acids. The CDR3 reads CASSSTGAQGFF. In nucleotides, the CDR3 is TGTGCCAGCAGTTCCACGGGGGCGCAGGGGTTCTTT.

This clonotype was detected many times. The gene calls are TRBV28 and TRBJ2-7; D assignment may be TRBD1 or TRBD2 (5 bases each). The CDR3 consists of 13 residues. Germline V gives CDR1 MDHEN, CDR2 SYDVKM. V lost 4 bases, J lost 7 bases, and 14 bases lay in between. CDR3: CASSSLGVDEQYF. CDR3 nucleotide sequence: TGTGCCAGCAGTTCGCTGGGGGTAGATGAGCAGTACTTC.

Many counts were recorded for this clonotype. The gene calls are TRBV5-6 and TRBJ2-6, with D uncertain. The CDR3 is made up of 15 amino acids. The germline CDR1 and CDR2 sequences are SGHDT and YYEEEE. The ends were cut back, 9 bases at V and 0 bases at J, with 13 bases in the middle. The CDR3 DNA follows: TGTGCCACCACTGGACGGCGCTCTGGGGCCAACGTCCTGACTTTC. Amino acids: CATTGRRSGANVLTF.

The table lists this clonotype with many counts. The gene calls are TRBV7-9 and TRBJ2-1; 8 nucleotides line up with TRBD2. This CDR3 comprises 15 residues. Germline trimming cut 2 bases from V and 6 bases from J; bases unmatched to any gene: 6. CDR1 is SEHNR and CDR2 is FQNEAQ in the germline V gene (reference sequence). The CDR3, as DNA: TGTGCCAGCAGCTTACTATCTACTAGCGGCAATGAGCAGTTCTTC. This codes for CASSLLSTSGNEQFF.

V and J are TRBV20-1 and TRBJ2-1; 10 bases are a match to TRBD2. The CDR3 spans 14 residues. CDR1 DFQATT and CDR2 SNEGSKA come from the germline V gene (reference sequence). Losses at the gene ends were 1 base for V and 6 bases for J; bases not matched to a gene: 3. CDR3 sequence (DNA): TGCAGTGCTAGAGGTCTAGCGGGAGTCAATGAGCAGTTCTTC. As protein: CSARGLAGVNEQFF.

This chain links TRBV20-1 with TRBJ1-6; no clear D. Germline lookup yields CDR1 DFQATT and CDR2 SNEGSKA (reference sequence). V lost 0 bases and J 9 bases, leaving 12 bases between the germline ends. The CDR3 extends over 14 amino acids. CDR3 loop: CSARDPGGSSPLHF. In nucleotides, the CDR3 is TGCAGTGCTAGAGATCCCGGCGGTAGTTCACCCCTCCACTTT.

The V call is TRBV6-5, the J call TRBJ2-7; 13 bases fit TRBD2. The CDR3 sequence is 18 residues long. Germline values: CDR1 MNHEY, CDR2 SVGAGI. The V gene end was trimmed by 0 bases and the J gene end by 5 bases; junction bases not matched to a gene: 10. CDR3 protein: CASSYSRTSGRDPNEQYF. The CDR3 bases are TGTGCCAGCAGTTACTCGCGCACTAGCGGGAGGGACCCTAACGAGCAGTACTTC.

This clonotype showed up just a few times. This chain uses TRBV20-1 with TRBJ2-7, with D hard to call. The CDR3 is made up of 15 amino acids. Per the germline V gene, CDR1 is DFQATT and CDR2 is SNEGSKA (reference sequence). Trimming stripped 6 bases from V and 0 bases from J, with 18 bases between. The CDR3 here is CSAPSIAVSSYEQYF. CDR3 nucleotide sequence: TGCAGTGCCCCAAGCATCGCGGTCAGCTCCTACGAGCAGTACTTC.

This clonotype was seen repeatedly, ten times or more. The chain links TRBV10-3 to TRBJ2-2, with 8 bases matching TRBD2. This CDR3 contains 15 residues. Germline CDR1 is ENHRY and CDR2 is SYGVKD. J gave up 6 bases and V 2 bases, and 5 bases lay outside the gene matches. CDR3: CAISEKRETPGELFF. The CDR3 region has the DNA TGTGCCATCAGTGAGAAGCGGGAGACCCCCGGGGAGCTGTTTTTT.

There are many counts of this clonotype. The rearrangement joins TRBV5-1 to TRBJ2-1; D uncertain. Germline V gene lookup returns CDR1 SGHRS and CDR2 YFSETQ. The CDR3 is 14 amino acids. The ends were cut back, 4 bases at V and 4 bases at J, with 12 bases in the middle. The CDR3 sequence is CASSPSGAYNEQFF. The DNA for the CDR3 is TGCGCCAGCAGCCCGTCAGGTGCGTACAATGAGCAGTTCTTC.

This clonotype was recorded at least ten times. The V and J genes are TRBV20-1 and TRBJ2-4; D is tentatively TRBD1 or TRBD2 (5 bases each). The CDR3 consists of 15 residues. The ends were cut back, 6 bases at V and 2 bases at J, with 17 bases in the middle. Per the germline V gene, CDR1 is DFQATT and CDR2 is SNEGSKA (reference sequence). CDR3 nucleotides: TGCAGTGCCACCGGGACGCCCTATACCAAAAACATTCAGTACTTC. Amino acids: CSATGTPYTKNIQYF.

This clonotype was seen at least ten times. This chain joins TRBV6-1 and TRBJ2-2, with 8 bases fitting TRBD1. This CDR3 region has 13 residues. Germline CDR1 reads MNHNS; CDR2 reads SASEGT. V was clipped by 6 bases and J by 6 bases; unmatched bases: 3. The CDR3 DNA reads TGTGCCAGCAGCCGGACAGGGCCCGGGGAGCTGTTTTTT. Translation gives CASSRTGPGELFF.

This clonotype has more than one count but fewer than ten. The chain links TRBV13 to TRBJ2-1; no clear D gene. Per the germline V gene, CDR1 is PRHDT and CDR2 is FYEKMQ (reference sequence). The V end was cut by 2 bases, the J end by 9 bases, with 11 bases between. This CDR3 region has 13 residues. CDR3 amino acids: CASSLRAGSEQFF. DNA for the CDR3: TGTGCCAGCAGCTTAAGGGCAGGAAGTGAGCAGTTCTTC.